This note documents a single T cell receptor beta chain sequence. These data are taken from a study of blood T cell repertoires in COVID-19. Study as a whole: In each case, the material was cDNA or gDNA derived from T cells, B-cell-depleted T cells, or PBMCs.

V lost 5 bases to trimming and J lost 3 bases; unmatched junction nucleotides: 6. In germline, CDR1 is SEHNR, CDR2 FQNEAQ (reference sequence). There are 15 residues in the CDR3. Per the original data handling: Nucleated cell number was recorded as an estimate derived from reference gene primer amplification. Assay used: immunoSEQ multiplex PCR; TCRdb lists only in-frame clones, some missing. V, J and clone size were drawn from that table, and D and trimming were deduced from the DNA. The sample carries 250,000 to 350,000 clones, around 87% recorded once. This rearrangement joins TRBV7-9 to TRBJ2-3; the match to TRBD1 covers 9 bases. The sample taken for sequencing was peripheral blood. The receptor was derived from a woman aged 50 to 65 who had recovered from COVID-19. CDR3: CASSRDRDRTDTQYF. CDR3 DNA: TGTGCCAGCAGCCGGGACAGGGATCGGACAGATACGCAGTATTTT.